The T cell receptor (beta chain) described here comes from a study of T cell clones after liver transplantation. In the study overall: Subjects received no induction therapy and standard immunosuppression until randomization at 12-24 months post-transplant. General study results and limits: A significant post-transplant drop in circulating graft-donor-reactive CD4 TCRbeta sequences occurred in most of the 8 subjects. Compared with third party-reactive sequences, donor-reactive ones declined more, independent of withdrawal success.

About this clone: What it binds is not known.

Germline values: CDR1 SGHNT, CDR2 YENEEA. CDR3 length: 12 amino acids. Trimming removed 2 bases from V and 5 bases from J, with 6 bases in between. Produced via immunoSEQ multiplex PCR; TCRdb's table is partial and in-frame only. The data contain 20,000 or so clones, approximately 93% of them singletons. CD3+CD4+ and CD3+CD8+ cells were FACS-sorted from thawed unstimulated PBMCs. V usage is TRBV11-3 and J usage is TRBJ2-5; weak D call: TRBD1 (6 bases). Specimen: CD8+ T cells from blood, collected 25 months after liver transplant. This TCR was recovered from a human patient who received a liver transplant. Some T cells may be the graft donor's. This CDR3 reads CASSLRGETQYF. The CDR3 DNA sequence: TGTGCCAGCAGCTTAAGGGGGGAGACCCAGTACTTC.